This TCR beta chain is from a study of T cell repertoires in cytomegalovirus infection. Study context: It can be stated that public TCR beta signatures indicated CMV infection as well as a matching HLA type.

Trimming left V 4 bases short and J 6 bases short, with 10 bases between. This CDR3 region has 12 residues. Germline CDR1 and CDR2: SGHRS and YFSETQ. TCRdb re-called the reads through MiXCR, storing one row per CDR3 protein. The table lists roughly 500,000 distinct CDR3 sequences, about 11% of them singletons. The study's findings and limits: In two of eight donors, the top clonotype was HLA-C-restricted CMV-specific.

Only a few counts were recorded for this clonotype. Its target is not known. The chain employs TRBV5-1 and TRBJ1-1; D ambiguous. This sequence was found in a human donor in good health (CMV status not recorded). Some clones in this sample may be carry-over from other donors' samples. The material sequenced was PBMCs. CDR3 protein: CASSDSGPEAFF. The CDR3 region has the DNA TGCGCCAGCAGCGATTCGGGCCCTGAAGCTTTCTTT.